This record concerns one T cell receptor (beta chain) sequence. What this receptor recognizes is not known. No much larger clonotype is one base removed from it; base qualities were not supplied. The CDR3 spans 11 residues, from the cysteine through the phenylalanine. The read is trimmed to its CDR3 DNA, 33 bases read in frame from base 1. Sequences MDHEN (CDR1) and SYDVKM (CDR2) are obtained from the germline V gene. V lost 2 bases and J lost 9 bases; the stretch between them is 8 bases long. This entry belongs to a study of cytomegalovirus exposure and HLA in healthy donors (TCRdb year 2017). As for the study more broadly: An earlier analysis of 587 of the donors reported 250 to 300 Gb of sequence data and more than 90 million unique TCR beta sequences from about 179 million T cells. Rather than drawing on any new phenotypic data, the later analysis identified candidate immune exposures from TCR beta sequences and the way those sequences occurred across donors. In an earlier analysis of over 550 of the donors, high-throughput TCR beta sequencing was used to judge whether each TCR beta V gene segment behaved as functional or pseudogenic. Several DR-DQ haplotypes were treated as single units for association and clustering because of strong linkage in the cohort. The number of donors typed differed by locus, with about 629-630 for A, B, C, DRB1 and DQB1, over 500 for DQA1, 600 to 610 for DPA1, and some 450 for DPB1. Both class I and class II loci were covered by HLA typing, at four-digit resolution. Roughly 300 gigabases of sequencing data and 80 million or so unique TCR sequences were included in an early release covering under 650 HLA-typed donors. The study profiled the T cell repertoires of fewer than 850 subjects by immunosequencing and related them to cytomegalovirus serostatus. To predict cytomegalovirus infection status, the study combined high-throughput TCR immunosequencing, statistical association of individual TCRs with disease status, and machine learning. The genetic ancestry cluster associated with self-reported Caucasian donors included 70% to 85% of the roughly 390 genotyped donors. The study was designed to test whether signatures of past pathogen exposure could be identified by cataloging public T cell receptors. In a later genetic analysis, genome-wide SNP genotypes for about three fifths of the roughly 670 donors were used, and that subset was treated as a discovery cohort. All discovery cohort repertoires had been generated on a single sequencing platform. In addition to the first cohort of 650 to 750 subjects, a separate validation cohort of under 150 different subjects was used. Donor age, sex, ethnicity and CMV serostatus were collected together with the repertoire data. A later analysis re-analyzed previously published TCR beta repertoires from approximately 700 donors and added high-resolution HLA genotyping to study TCR occurrence patterns. On average, roughly 240,000 unique TCR beta nucleotide sequences were sequenced per donor among a few hundred genotyped donors of the cohort, with 15% to 20% of those sequences being non-productive. Overall study outcomes, separate from this receptor: In a later analysis, several top co-occurrence clusters were reported to appear linked to parvovirus B19, influenza, CMV and Epstein-Barr virus. Because some donors lacked HLA typing at each locus, the association tests relied only on the typed subset. A further reported finding was that TCR beta sequences accurately predicted the HLA-A and HLA-B alleles for most subjects in the first cohort. Compared with the 666-donor mean, donors in an Asian-associated ancestry cluster had fewer N-insertions in productive TCRs, according to a later genetic analysis. Immune exposure information for the cohort was limited to CMV serostatus. V-gene and J-gene trimming of TCR beta chains was associated with a missense DCLRE1C variant in a later genetic analysis, and the association was replicated in an independent cohort. Most CMV-associated TCR beta chains appeared to be HLA-restricted in a later analysis, and the HLA associations seemed to be driven largely by CMV exposure. The sequencing pipeline was judged likely to have produced a cluster of highly shared sequence variants as a technical artifact. A total of fewer than 200 TCR beta chains were listed by the study as associated with cytomegalovirus. When HLA alleles, especially DR and DQ, strongly co-occurred, attributing TCR associations to individual alleles was difficult. Most TCR sequences were observed very rarely across donors, whereas some public TCRs were present in many individuals. In an earlier analysis of over 550 of the donors, most TCR beta V segments were observed in productive rearrangements about 90% or about 30% of the time, broadly matching IMGT annotations. In this cohort, only TCR beta chains were sequenced, and detectable features were limited by the absence of alpha or paired-chain data. Linkage disequilibrium might explain the correlated functional status among segregating V segments, but an unknown experimental factor could not be ruled out. According to the authors, the approach could potentially be generalized to other disease states and immunological phenotypes. Some IMGT-functional V segments, including TRBV6-2 and TRBV6-3, could not be told apart with the 87-base-pair reads, so those segments were excluded. Because counts were too low, more than 15 rarely observed V segments, including chromosome 9 orphons, were left out of the earlier analysis of 500 to 650 of the donors. Cytomegalovirus status was reported to be diagnosed by the classifier with high specificity and sensitivity in both the original and validation cohorts. In vitro tests confirmed that a few of the cytomegalovirus-associated TCR beta chains recognize cytomegalovirus antigens. In a later analysis, HLA-associated TCR beta chains were found to be more clonally expanded and to have lower generation probabilities than equally common non-associated chains. Presence/absence analyses assumed roughly uniform sequencing depth across donors, an assumption that may not hold. A later analysis associated 16,951 TCR beta sequences with specific HLA alleles at a false discovery rate of 0.05. A later analysis found that TCR association rates varied across HLA loci, with DRB1 alleles showing the most associated TCRs and HLA-C alleles the fewest.

The cohort was made up of hundreds of healthy bone marrow donors. At the time of sampling, all cohort members were nominally healthy, though unrecorded immune exposures were likely present. The donor was CMV seronegative and was included in the group of several hundred seronegative cohort members. A peripheral blood sample was collected from each donor, and TCR beta sequencing was performed on peripheral blood mononuclear cells. The Qiagen DNeasy Blood Extraction Kit was used to extract genomic DNA from the blood cell samples. The method was the immunoSEQ multiplex PCR assay. For the multiplex PCR, a mixture combining 60 forward primers for TCR Vbeta segments and 13 reverse primers for TCR Jbeta segments was used. The CDR3 region of rearranged TCR beta genes was amplified from genomic DNA with a multiplex PCR assay. Amplified TCR beta libraries were sequenced as 87-base-pair reads on the Illumina HiSeq System. In the source study's methods: In a later analysis, around 80 million unique TCR beta chains were counted across the 690 or so repertoires, and approximately 9.9 million of these chains were shared by at least two donors. Raw reads were error-corrected and collapsed into unique sequences with a nearest-neighbor algorithm that merged closely related sequences to remove PCR and sequencing errors. V, D and J gene segments were assigned by aligning CDR3 sequences to IMGT reference sequences. For a sequence to be retained, at least a six-nucleotide match to both a V gene segment and a J gene segment was required. A rearrangement was called productive if the CDR3 had no stop codons and remained in frame with V and J, and every other rearrangement was called non-productive. CDR3 was defined according to IMGT convention as the region running from the second conserved V-encoded cysteine to the conserved J-encoded phenylalanine. In an earlier analysis of roughly 580 of the donors, sequences lacking an unambiguous match to a single V gene segment were excluded. In an earlier analysis of several hundred of the donors, V segments were called functional above 56.7% productive rearrangements and were called segregating when the between-donor standard deviation exceeded 5%. A statistical classification framework was built for diagnosing cytomegalovirus status from the catalog of TCR beta chain sequences. V and J gene assignment, in a later analysis, came from comparing TCR nucleotide sequences with IMGT/GENE-DB human TR gene sequences. In a later analysis, CDR3 sequences and most-parsimonious VDJ recombination scenarios were assigned using the TCRdist pipeline. In a later analysis, every TCR beta chain was defined by the combination of its CDR3 amino acid sequence and its V-gene family, and reads without a unique V-gene family were dropped. A later analysis removed several hundred highly shared, low-generation-probability nucleotide sequences to deal with suspected cross-contamination and a sequencing artifact. In a later analysis, a clonal expansion index was calculated for each public chain from normalized within-repertoire ranks of inferred template counts. Generation probabilities in a later analysis came from a VDJ recombination model fitted to out-of-frame rearrangements, and those results were checked against IGoR. In a later analysis, hypergeometric tests were used to score TCR-TCR, TCR-HLA and TCR-CMV co-occurrence, with a repertoire-size bias correction applied to TCR pairs. In a later analysis, false discovery rates were estimated by permuting HLA or CMV assignments 20 times. In a later analysis, co-occurring TCRs were grouped using DBSCAN, and TCRdist sequence similarity was added for clustering within HLA-allele-positive subsets. Co-occurrence clustering excluded repertoires with fewer than 30,000 or more than 120,000 public chains, plus five with anomalous nucleotide sharing. Drawn from immuneACCESS, this table holds only the in-frame rearrangements with V and J called that TCRdb kept. Clones are partly lost; checked studies trace under half to an unresolved V gene and leave the rest unexplained. For V, J and clone size, that table is used; D and trimming come from the DNA. Within this sample are about 73,000 clones, with over 70% of them counted one time only. Approximately 13% of the sample goes to the ten largest clones.

Recombination joined TRBV28 with TRBJ2-7, with the D gene uncertain. Input material: PBMCs. This TCR was recovered from a man aged 65 to 85 in good health and CMV-seronegative. In nucleotide form, the sequence is TGTGCCAGCAGTTTACTTGGTAGGCAGTACTTC. Its protein product is CASSLLGRQYF. The entire variable domain, with the stretches around the CDR3 drawn from the reference TRBV28 and TRBJ2-7 proteins, is DVKVTQSSRYLVKRTGEKVFLECVQDMDHENMFWYRQDPGLGLRLIYFSYDVKMKEKGDIPEGYSVSREKKERFSLILESASTNQTSMYLCASSLLGRQYFGPGTRLTVT.